This TCR beta chain was identified in a study of a mutant IDH1 vaccine in newly diagnosed glioma. Study summary: Treated patients comprised around 60% males and about 38% females, mean age 40.4 years.

Only in-frame clones appear in the TCRdb table, and some are missing; sequencing was by immunoSEQ multiplex PCR. The top ten clones hold about 5.2% of a sample with roughly 34,000 clones, about 93% of them seen once. For this clone: Its antigen is undetermined.

The time point: week 47, end of study. The study gave 300 ug of mutant IDH1 20-mer peptide per vaccine dose, with topical imiquimod. Patients were given eight vaccinations, scheduled in weeks 1, 3, 5, 7, 11, 15, 19 and 23. V lost 0 bases to trimming and J lost 5 bases, with 13 bases between them. Per the germline V gene, CDR1 is LNHDA and CDR2 is SQIVND (reference sequence). This CDR3 comprises 15 residues. This receptor was taken from a woman between 35 and 50 years old with glioma. This specimen consisted of PBMCs, obtained from a glioma patient whose treatment included an IDH1 peptide vaccine. The gene calls are TRBV19 and TRBJ1-1, with D uncertain. The DNA for the CDR3 is TGTGCCAGTAGTATAGAAGAAGGAGGGCGAACTGAAGCTTTCTTT. Translating gives CASSIEEGGRTEAFF. The full variable domain, its missing parts supplied by reference TRBV19 and TRBJ1-1, is DGGITQSPKYLFRKEGQNVTLSCEQNLNHDAMYWYRQDPGQGLRLIYYSQIVNDFQKGDIAEGYSVSREKKESFPLTVTSAQKNPTAFYLCASSIEEGGRTEAFFGQGTRLTVV.